This is a list of T cell receptor beta chains from one sample in a study of cytomegalovirus exposure and HLA in healthy donors. Method: immunoSEQ multiplex PCR; TCRdb's copy keeps in-frame clones and lacks some. The table has roughly 120,000 clones, 78% seen once. Source material: PBMCs. These receptors were obtained from a man aged 35 to 55 in good health and CMV-seronegative. CDR3s include the opening cysteine and the closing phenylalanine or tryptophan. Each record gives: J gene, D gene, V gene, CDR3 protein. A D gene is named only where the DNA matches it firmly.

j_gene: TRBJ2-2
d_gene: .
v_gene: TRBV7-3
CDR3aa: CASSPGGSLNTGELFF

j_gene: TRBJ2-1
d_gene: .
v_gene: TRBV7-2
CDR3aa: CASSLNLAGNEQFF

j_gene: TRBJ2-5
d_gene: .
v_gene: TRBV7-9
CDR3aa: CASHDARGAPGAQYF

j_gene: TRBJ1-1
d_gene: .
v_gene: TRBV25-1
CDR3aa: CASSAGGTEAFF

j_gene: TRBJ1-2
d_gene: .
v_gene: TRBV5-6
CDR3aa: CASSPLTPNYGYTF

j_gene: TRBJ1-6
d_gene: .
v_gene: TRBV28
CDR3aa: CASSPDRPVSPLHF

j_gene: TRBJ1-1
d_gene: .
v_gene: TRBV2
CDR3aa: CASSPAGIAFF

j_gene: TRBJ1-4
d_gene: .
v_gene: TRBV2
CDR3aa: CASRRQGGEKLFF

j_gene: TRBJ2-7
d_gene: TRBD2
v_gene: TRBV13
CDR3aa: CASSTGTSGGEQYF

j_gene: TRBJ2-5
d_gene: .
v_gene: TRBV4-1
CDR3aa: CASSRARGFETQYF

j_gene: TRBJ2-3
d_gene: TRBD2
v_gene: TRBV7-8
CDR3aa: CASSLRGGGTDTQYF

j_gene: TRBJ1-2
d_gene: TRBD1
v_gene: TRBV6-1
CDR3aa: CASTIDRGGGYTF

j_gene: TRBJ2-1
d_gene: TRBD2
v_gene: TRBV5-1
CDR3aa: CASSLEGLQNSYNEQFF

j_gene: TRBJ2-2
d_gene: .
v_gene: TRBV2
CDR3aa: CASVGGVVTGELFF

j_gene: TRBJ1-3
d_gene: TRBD1
v_gene: TRBV6-1
CDR3aa: CASIPGGSQGTIYF

j_gene: TRBJ1-5
d_gene: .
v_gene: TRBV6-1
CDR3aa: CASSETQGNQPQHF

j_gene: TRBJ2-2
d_gene: TRBD1
v_gene: TRBV18
CDR3aa: CASSPLRLGQALGELFF

j_gene: TRBJ2-5
d_gene: .
v_gene: TRBV7-2
CDR3aa: CASSLRGGGAGETQYF

j_gene: TRBJ1-2
d_gene: .
v_gene: TRBV15
CDR3aa: CATSRGAENYGYTF

j_gene: TRBJ2-3
d_gene: .
v_gene: TRBV5-1
CDR3aa: CASSSGTRPLTQYF

j_gene: TRBJ2-7
d_gene: .
v_gene: TRBV25-1
CDR3aa: CASGPWEDEQYF

j_gene: TRBJ1-2
d_gene: TRBD1
v_gene: TRBV6-5
CDR3aa: CASSEAGGYGYTF

j_gene: TRBJ1-3
d_gene: .
v_gene: TRBV4-3
CDR3aa: CASSQDIRAGNTIYF

j_gene: TRBJ1-5
d_gene: .
v_gene: TRBV19
CDR3aa: CASSRDLSAQHF

j_gene: TRBJ2-3
d_gene: TRBD1
v_gene: TRBV5-6
CDR3aa: CASSPVGQGADTQYF

j_gene: TRBJ2-7
d_gene: .
v_gene: TRBV7-9
CDR3aa: CATLRGNEQYF

j_gene: TRBJ2-4
d_gene: TRBD1
v_gene: TRBV6-5
CDR3aa: CASSFNRGREGIQYF

j_gene: TRBJ1-5
d_gene: TRBD1
v_gene: TRBV19
CDR3aa: CASMGQGAGNQPQHF

j_gene: TRBJ1-5
d_gene: .
v_gene: TRBV10-3
CDR3aa: CAISESFSQPQHF

j_gene: TRBJ1-1
d_gene: .
v_gene: TRBV9
CDR3aa: CASSASGVNTEAFF

j_gene: TRBJ1-1
d_gene: .
v_gene: TRBV5-3
CDR3aa: CARSLRRFGNTEAFF

j_gene: TRBJ2-7
d_gene: .
v_gene: TRBV18
CDR3aa: CASSQGLNYEQYF

j_gene: TRBJ1-2
d_gene: .
v_gene: TRBV10-3
CDR3aa: CAISESEGNYGYTF

j_gene: TRBJ2-1
d_gene: .
v_gene: TRBV5-1
CDR3aa: CASSFGPGIPFRNEQFF

j_gene: TRBJ1-6
d_gene: .
v_gene: TRBV7-8
CDR3aa: CASSSRDSLLDSPLHF

j_gene: TRBJ2-7
d_gene: TRBD2
v_gene: TRBV7-6
CDR3aa: CASSAVREDEQYF

j_gene: TRBJ2-7
d_gene: .
v_gene: TRBV4-1
CDR3aa: CASSQLLAGATYEQYF

j_gene: TRBJ2-7
d_gene: TRBD1
v_gene: TRBV6-1
CDR3aa: CASSEMGQGSEQYF

j_gene: TRBJ1-6
d_gene: TRBD1
v_gene: TRBV5-5
CDR3aa: CASSLWTGISPLHF

j_gene: .
d_gene: .
v_gene: TRBV5-1
CDR3aa: CASSLGPRQRDTPYEQYF

j_gene: TRBJ2-3
d_gene: .
v_gene: TRBV2
CDR3aa: CASKVRGSTDTQYF

j_gene: TRBJ2-7
d_gene: TRBD2
v_gene: TRBV13
CDR3aa: CASSFGLAGLEQYF

j_gene: TRBJ2-4
d_gene: .
v_gene: TRBV11-2
CDR3aa: CASSGGQEGNKNIQYF

j_gene: TRBJ2-5
d_gene: .
v_gene: TRBV19
CDR3aa: CASSMGAGSRETQYF

j_gene: TRBJ1-1
d_gene: .
v_gene: TRBV18
CDR3aa: CASSPNGGSEAFF

j_gene: TRBJ2-5
d_gene: TRBD2
v_gene: TRBV11-2
CDR3aa: CASSLDGGLGTSGESETQYF

j_gene: TRBJ1-5
d_gene: .
v_gene: TRBV19
CDR3aa: CASSPTGFVQPQHF

j_gene: TRBJ1-2
d_gene: TRBD1
v_gene: TRBV29-1
CDR3aa: CSVTYRGPNYGYTF

j_gene: TRBJ1-1
d_gene: TRBD1
v_gene: TRBV7-6
CDR3aa: CASSRQGDEAFF

j_gene: TRBJ1-2
d_gene: .
v_gene: TRBV29-1
CDR3aa: CSVRGVLYGYTF

j_gene: TRBJ2-2
d_gene: .
v_gene: TRBV7-9
CDR3aa: CSSSPSPREGHTGELFF

j_gene: TRBJ2-1
d_gene: .
v_gene: TRBV7-6
CDR3aa: CASSSLRHEQFF